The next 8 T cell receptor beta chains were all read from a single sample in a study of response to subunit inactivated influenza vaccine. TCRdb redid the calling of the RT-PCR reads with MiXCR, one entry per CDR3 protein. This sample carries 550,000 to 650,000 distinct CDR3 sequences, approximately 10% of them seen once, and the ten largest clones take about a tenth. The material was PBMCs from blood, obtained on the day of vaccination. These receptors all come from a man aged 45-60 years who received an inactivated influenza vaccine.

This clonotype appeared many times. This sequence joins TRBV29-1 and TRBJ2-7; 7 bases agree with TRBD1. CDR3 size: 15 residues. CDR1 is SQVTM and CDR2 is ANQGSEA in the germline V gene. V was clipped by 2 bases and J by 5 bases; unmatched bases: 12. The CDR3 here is CSVENNGQAWDEQYF. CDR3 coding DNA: TGCAGCGTTGAAAATAACGGACAGGCTTGGGACGAGCAGTACTTC.

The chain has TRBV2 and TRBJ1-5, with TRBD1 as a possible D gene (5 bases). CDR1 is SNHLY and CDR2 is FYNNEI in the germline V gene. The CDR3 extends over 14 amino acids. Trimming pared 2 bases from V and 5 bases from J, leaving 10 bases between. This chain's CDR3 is CASSERQGYQPQHF. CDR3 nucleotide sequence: TGTGCCAGCAGTGAACGTCAGGGCTATCAGCCCCAGCATTTT.

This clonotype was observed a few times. The CDR3 nucleotides are TGTGCCAGCAGTTACGCGGGACCCCCCTACGAGCAGTACTTC. Encoded protein: CASSYAGPPYEQYF. The chain links TRBV6-2 or TRBV6-3 to TRBJ2-7; maybe TRBD2 (6 bases). Trimming took 2 bases from V and 2 from J, leaving 10 bases between them. This CDR3 has 14 residues. From germline, CDR1 is MNHEY and CDR2 SVGEGT.

CDR3 sequence (DNA): TGTGCCAGCAGCCATAGCGGGAGGGCCACAGATACGCAGTATTTT. This encodes CASSHSGRATDTQYF. The gene calls are TRBV5-6 and TRBJ2-3; 11 bases agree with TRBD2. The V gene's germline CDR1 is SGHDT and CDR2 YYEEEE. The CDR3 sequence is 15 residues long. J gave up 2 bases and V 4 bases, and 3 bases lay outside the gene matches.

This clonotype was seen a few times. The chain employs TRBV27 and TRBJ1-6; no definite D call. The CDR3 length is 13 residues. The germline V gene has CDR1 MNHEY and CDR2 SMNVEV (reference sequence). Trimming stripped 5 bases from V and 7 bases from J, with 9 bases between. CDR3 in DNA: TGTGCCAGCAGTCTCGAACTCAATTCACCCCTCCACTTT. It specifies CASSLELNSPLHF.

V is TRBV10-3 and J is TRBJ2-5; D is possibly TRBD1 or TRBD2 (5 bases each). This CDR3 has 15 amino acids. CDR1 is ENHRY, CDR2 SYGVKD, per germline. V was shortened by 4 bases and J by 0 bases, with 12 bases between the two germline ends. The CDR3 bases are TGTGCCATCAGTGCCGGGACCGTGTACCAAGAGACCCAGTACTTC. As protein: CAISAGTVYQETQYF.

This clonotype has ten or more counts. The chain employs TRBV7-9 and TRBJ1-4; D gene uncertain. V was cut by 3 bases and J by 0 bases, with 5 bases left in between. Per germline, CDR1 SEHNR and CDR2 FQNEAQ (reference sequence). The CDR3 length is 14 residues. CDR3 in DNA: TGTGCCAGCAGCTTGATTGCAACTAATGAAAAACTGTTTTTT. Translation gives CASSLIATNEKLFF.

Written as DNA, the CDR3 is TGTGCCATCAGGGGGGGGCATAGTAATGAGCAGTTCTTC. Translated, it gives CAIRGGHSNEQFF. V usage is TRBV10-3 and J usage is TRBJ2-1, with D tentatively TRBD2 (7 bases). This CDR3 has 13 amino acids. V gave up 6 bases and J gave up 7 bases, with 13 bases separating them. Looked up from germline, CDR1 is ENHRY and CDR2 is SYGVKD.